What follows are 16 T cell receptor beta chains derived from one specimen sequenced in a study of cytomegalovirus exposure and HLA in healthy donors. Primers included in the PCR were 60 Vbeta and 13 Jbeta primers. Sequenced by immunoSEQ multiplex PCR; TCRdb stores in-frame clones only, minus some. The data contain approximately 150,000 clones, approximately 88% of them seen just once; the ten biggest clones take up 0.8% to 1%. What was sequenced was PBMCs. These TCRs come from a woman in her 30s in good health and CMV-seronegative.

This rearrangement joins TRBV7-2 to TRBJ2-7; D might be TRBD1 (6 bases). V was cut by 4 bases and J by 5 bases, with 15 bases left in between. The CDR3 extends over 14 amino acids. CDR1 SGHTA and CDR2 FQGNSA come from the germline V gene. CDR3 protein: CASSSQGRGDEQYF. Written as DNA, the CDR3 is TGTGCCAGCAGCTCCCAGGGCAGGGGCGACGAGCAGTACTTC.

In this sample, this clone turned up a few times. This sequence joins TRBV7-3 and TRBJ2-5, with TRBD2 matching over 7 bases. The V and J ends lost 6 bases and 2 bases, in that order; junction bases with no gene match: 15. The CDR3 covers 17 residues. Germline V gene sequence: CDR1 SGHTA, CDR2 FQGTGA. The DNA for the CDR3 is TGTGCCAGCAGTGTAGGGGAGGGGATAACAACTCAAGAGACCCAGTACTTC. The encoded protein is CASSVGEGITTQETQYF. The whole variable domain, remainder taken from reference TRBV7-3 and TRBJ2-5, is GAGVSQTPSNKVTEKGKYVELRCDPISGHTALYWYRQSLGQGPEFLIYFQGTGAADDSGLPNDRFFAVRPEGSVSTLKIQRTERGDSAVYLCASSVGEGITTQETQYFGPGTRLLVL.

The J gene is TRBJ1-3, the V gene TRBV4-2; D is possibly TRBD1 (6 bases). Germline V gene lookup returns CDR1 LGHNA and CDR2 YNFKEQ. V was clipped by 3 bases and J by 8 bases, with 17 bases between them. The CDR3 has 15 amino acids. CDR3 region: CASSQGGAADDTIYF. The CDR3 DNA reads TGTGCCAGCAGCCAGGGGGGGGCGGCGGATGACACCATATATTTT.

This rearrangement joins TRBV5-4 to TRBJ2-3; 9 nucleotides align to TRBD2. V lost 1 base, J lost 0 bases, and 3 bases stayed unmatched. The CDR3 contains 16 residues. Germline loops: CDR1 SGHNT, CDR2 YYREEE (reference sequence). The CDR3 reads CASSLFLAGSTDTQYF. The DNA of the CDR3 is TGTGCCAGCAGCTTGTTTCTAGCGGGGAGCACAGATACGCAGTATTTT.

The chain combines TRBV5-1 with TRBJ2-1; TRBD2 matches at 11 bases. Germline V lookup: CDR1 SGHRS, CDR2 YFSETQ. Trimming removed 3 bases from V and 4 bases from J; junction bases left unmatched: 0. The CDR3 is made up of 14 amino acids. DNA of the CDR3: TGCGCCAGCAGCTCTAGCGGGGGGTACAATGAGCAGTTCTTC. Translated, it gives CASSSSGGYNEQFF.

The chain employs TRBV19 and TRBJ1-1, with D perhaps TRBD1 (5 bases). V lost 3 bases and J 5 bases, leaving 13 bases between the germline ends. Per the germline V gene, CDR1 is LNHDA and CDR2 is SQIVND (reference sequence). This CDR3 spans 14 amino acids. CDR3 residues: CASSIRDFRTEAFF. The CDR3 region has the DNA TGTGCCAGTAGTATCCGGGACTTTCGTACTGAAGCTTTCTTT.

V is TRBV25-1 and J is TRBJ2-2, with D perhaps TRBD2 (5 bases). The CDR3 sequence is 13 residues long. Per the germline V gene, CDR1 is MGHDK and CDR2 is SYGVNS. The V and J ends lost 3 bases and 3 bases respectively, with 5 bases between them. CDR3 nucleotide sequence: TGTGCCAGCAGTGAGCGGGACACCGGGGAGCTGTTTTTT. It codes for CASSERDTGELFF.

There are a few counts of this clone. CDR3 sequence: CASSLQGGTGNTIYF. The CDR3 nucleotides read TGTGCCAGCAGCTTGCAGGGGGGTACTGGAAACACCATATATTTT. V is TRBV7-2 and J is TRBJ1-3; 7 bases agree with TRBD1. The CDR3 has 15 amino acids. With V trimmed by 3 bases and J by 2 bases, 4 bases remained unmatched. From germline, CDR1 is SGHTA and CDR2 FQGNSA.

This chain joins TRBV14 and TRBJ2-1; D perhaps matches TRBD2 (6 bases). Germline assignment: CDR1 SGHDN and CDR2 FVKESK. Between the trimmed V and J ends, which lost 4 bases and 8 bases, there was a span of 15 bases. This CDR3 is built from 14 residues. The DNA for the CDR3 is TGTGCCAGCAGCCTAAGCCGACTAGGAGATGAGCAGTTCTTC. Translating it yields CASSLSRLGDEQFF.

The chain employs TRBV7-9 and TRBJ2-4; D perhaps matches TRBD1 (6 bases). The last part of the DNA fits TRBJ2-5 better; the J call may be wrong. Germline V gene data show CDR1 as SEHNR and CDR2 as FQNEAQ (reference sequence). The CDR3 has 13 amino acids. DNA of the CDR3: TGTGCCAGCAGCTTACCCGGACAGGAGACCCAGTACTTC. It encodes CASSLPGQETQYF.

This clone was observed a handful of times. This chain links TRBV9 with TRBJ2-3, with 9 bases identical to TRBD2. CDR3 length: 16 amino acids. Germline V gene data show CDR1 as SGDLS and CDR2 as YYNGEE. Losses at the gene ends were 0 bases for V and 2 bases for J; bases not matched to a gene: 4. CDR3: CASSVAAGGPTDTQYF. CDR3 sequence (DNA): TGTGCCAGCAGCGTAGCTGCGGGAGGGCCCACAGATACGCAGTATTTT.

The V call is TRBV2, the J call TRBJ1-3, with TRBD1 identical over 7 bases. Unmatched junction bases numbered 5, after V lost 4 bases and J lost 2 bases. Germline-derived CDR1 and CDR2 are SNHLY and FYNNEI. The CDR3 has 15 residues. The CDR3: CASSVQGYAGNTIYF. The CDR3 DNA sequence: TGTGCCAGCAGTGTACAGGGGTACGCTGGAAACACCATATATTTT.

This clone came up a few times. This rearrangement joins TRBV4-1 to TRBJ1-1; TRBD1 is a possible D gene (6 bases). Trimming removed 6 bases at V and 3 bases at J, with 11 bases between. Germline V lookup: CDR1 MGHRA, CDR2 YSYEKL. CDR3 length equals 13 residues. In DNA, the CDR3 is TGCGCCAGCAGAGGGGCAGGGGACACTGAAGCTTTCTTT. This sequence encodes CASRGAGDTEAFF.

V and J are TRBV28 and TRBJ2-5; the D gene is possibly TRBD1 (5 bases). V was pared by 5 bases and J by 13 bases, with 17 bases between. The germline V gene encodes CDR1 MDHEN and CDR2 SYDVKM. CDR3 length: 12 amino acids. The CDR3 bases are TGTGCCAGCAGTCCGCATACAGGTGTCTCGTACTTC. Protein: CASSPHTGVSYF.

The chain joins TRBV6-1 to TRBJ1-1; possibly TRBD1 for D (6 bases). The CDR3 has 16 residues. V lost 2 bases and J 0 bases, leaving 13 bases between the germline ends. CDR1 is MNHNS, CDR2 SASEGT, per germline. The CDR3 protein is CASSELRGYMNTEAFF. The DNA for the CDR3 is TGTGCCAGCAGTGAACTCAGGGGCTATATGAACACTGAAGCTTTCTTT.

This sequence joins TRBV6-4 and TRBJ2-3; TRBD2 matches 14 bases. Per the germline V gene, CDR1 is MRHNA and CDR2 is SNTAGT. This CDR3 region has 17 residues. V was pared by 2 bases and J by 9 bases, with 10 bases of the junction left unmatched. The CDR3 is CASSDQGLAGAQNTQYF. CDR3 in DNA: TGTGCCAGCAGTGACCAGGGACTAGCGGGGGCACAGAACACGCAGTATTTT.